This entry is about one T cell receptor (beta chain). Its antigen remains unknown. Clones were sequenced by immunoSEQ multiplex PCR, and TCRdb holds only the in-frame ones, with some missing. The sample holds about 14,000 clones, approximately 74% seen once. These data come from a study of chemoradiotherapy in HPV16-positive cancers. With 6 bases removed from V and 8 bases from J, the gap between germline ends came to 20 bases. There are 16 residues in the CDR3. In germline, CDR1 is SNHLY, CDR2 FYNNEI. Study results and limitations: Only a couple of HPV16-positive patients supplied the functional HPV-specificity definition.

Sampling was done from a patient who underwent chemoradiotherapy. This TCR derives from a human donor with HPV-associated anogenital cancer. The rearrangement uses TRBV2 and TRBJ1-6; perhaps TRBD1 as D (6 bases). DNA of the CDR3: TGTGCCAGCAGCGCGACCTTCGGACAGTCTTATTCACCCCTCCACTTT. Translating it yields CASSATFGQSYSPLHF.